This T cell receptor (beta chain) is drawn from a study of T cells generated in artificial thymic organoids (dated by TCRdb to 2016 to 2017). About the investigation overall: The study compared TCR alpha and beta CDR3 repertoires of CD8 single positive T cells derived from in vitro artificial thymic organoids with the repertoires of thymic and peripheral blood naive CD8 T cells. The repertoire sequencing data shown were described as representative of three independent experiments.

Turning to this clonotype: Its antigen is unknown. No much larger clone exists at a distance of one base, and base qualities are not known.

Compared with germline, V lacks 1 base and J lacks 6 bases; bases without a gene match: 6. CDR1 and CDR2 were assigned from the germline V gene as SGHRS and YFSETQ. The CDR3 has 16 amino acids, counting the end cysteine and phenylalanine. The kept DNA is CDR3 alone, 48 bases in frame from the first base. TCRalpha and TCRbeta libraries were amplified separately by semi-nested PCR with Advantage 2 and reverse primers in the TRAC or TRBC constant regions. Between about 3.5 and 550 ng of total RNA was used as input for first-strand cDNA synthesis. TCR cDNA libraries were generated by 5'-RACE using the SMARTer PCR cDNA Synthesis kit, with a poly-dT primer for first-strand synthesis. Semi-nested constant-region reverse primers carried 5-nucleotide sample-specific barcodes, and products were cleaned with the Zymo DNA Clean and Concentrator-5 kit. Up to ten barcoded samples were pooled, ligated to Illumina adaptors and sequenced as 2 x 150 bp paired-end reads on an Illumina MiSeq. The published analysis was carried out like this. After demultiplexing, reads were aligned using BLAT against a custom library built from IMGT containing every combination of human TRAV, TRAJ, TRBV, TRBD and TRBJ. The best BLAT hits were picked using pslCDnaFilter (-maxAligns=1, -ignoreIntrons), and custom Perl scripts were used to calculate clonotype frequencies. TCRdb reprocessing: public reads trimmed at Q25 with fastp, clones called with MiXCR, in-frame beta chains kept. Rows matching on CDR3 protein sequence are summarized as one entry with the most common DNA and genes. The V and J calls, along with clone size, are taken from TCRdb and not from the paper's own processing. The sample contains roughly 5,100 distinct CDR3 sequences, approximately 26% of them found a single time. The top ten constitute 2.5% to 3.5% of the sample.

Results the study describes overall, beyond this receptor: No skewed Valpha or Vbeta usage was observed in organoid-derived T cells, a finding that argues against dominance of unconventional lineages or clonal expansions. Organoid-derived CD8 single positive T cells showed physiological TCR clonotype diversity comparable to thymic and blood naive CD8 T cells.

Artificial thymic organoids were generated by aggregating human HSPCs with MS5 murine stromal cells transduced with human DLL1, and the organoids were cultured at an air-liquid interface. Hematopoietic stem and progenitor cells that were CD34+CD3-, FACS-purified and depleted of residual T cells served as the seed cells for the organoids. Organoids were cultured in serum-free RB27 medium: RPMI 1640 supplemented with B27, FLT3L, IL-7 and ascorbic acid. Prior to RNA extraction, CD3+TCRalphabeta+CD8 single positive T cells from organoids and thymus were isolated by FACS sorting. For each sample, the RNeasy Micro kit was used to purify total RNA from around 40,000 to 200,000 sorted cells, and RNA quality was checked on an Agilent RNA 6000 Nano chip.

The TCR was taken from a human donor who gave cord blood stem cells for thymic organoid culture, a cardiac surgery patient who gave postnatal thymus, or a blood donor (not recorded which). This chain joins TRBV5-1 to TRBJ2-3; TRBD2 matches 12 bases in the middle. What was sequenced was naive CD8+ T cells grown in artificial thymic organoids from cord blood stem and progenitor cells. What the cell subset or site label conveys for this sample: CD3+TCRalphabeta+CD8SP T cells; for blood, CD45RO-CCR7+ naive CD8+ T cells. The encoded CDR3 is CASSLLAGGPRDTQYF. The DNA sequence is given as TGCGCCAGCAGCTTGCTAGCGGGGGGGCCACGGGATACGCAGTATTTT. Joined to the reference TRBV5-1 and TRBJ2-3 proteins, this CDR3 gives the full variable domain: KAGVTQTPRYLIKTRGQQVTLSCSPISGHRSVSWYQQTPGQGLQFLFEYFSETQRNKGNFPGRFSGRQFSNSRSEMNVSTLELGDSALYLCASSLLAGGPRDTQYFGPGTRLTVL.